These 19 T cell receptor beta chains were sequenced from one sample in a study of CD8 T cells in Susac syndrome. RNA was extracted with the RNeasy kit, and a quantity of about 0.45 to 1 ug was reverse transcribed using random hexamers. TCRdb reprocessed the immunoSEQ multiplex PCR reads with MiXCR, giving one entry per CDR3 protein. The sample includes roughly 200,000 distinct CDR3 sequences, approximately 94% of them seen just once. The sequenced sample consisted of CD4+ T cells from PBMCs. Receptor source: a human donor with Susac syndrome.

V is TRBV7-2 and J is TRBJ2-3; D may be TRBD1 (6 bases). V lost 4 bases to trimming and J lost 2 bases, with 13 bases between them. Germline V gene data show CDR1 as SGHTA and CDR2 as FQGNSA. The CDR3 has 15 residues. Written as DNA, the CDR3 is TGTGCCAGCAGCTCGAGACAGGACTTCACAGATACGCAGTATTTT. It encodes CASSSRQDFTDTQYF.

The V gene is TRBV11-2, the J gene TRBJ2-5, with D tentatively TRBD2 (5 bases). Germline CDR1 SGHAT, CDR2 FQNNGV. The CDR3 spans 13 residues. The V gene lost 0 bases and the J gene lost 3 bases, with 5 bases spanning the gap. The CDR3, as DNA: TGTGCCAGCAGCTTAGACGGGGAAGAGACCCAGTACTTC. Translating gives CASSLDGEETQYF.

This chain joins TRBV2 and TRBJ1-5, with D possibly matching TRBD1 (5 bases). This CDR3 is built from 14 residues. From germline, CDR1 is SNHLY and CDR2 FYNNEI. V lost 7 bases to trimming and J lost 3 bases, with 13 bases between them. DNA of the CDR3: TGTGCCAGCACCCTCGACAGTCTCAATCAGCCCCAGCATTTT. Translation gives CASTLDSLNQPQHF.

V gene TRBV20-1 combines with J gene TRBJ1-1; D unresolved. Germline CDR1 and CDR2: DFQATT and SNEGSKA (reference sequence). V was clipped by 3 bases and J by 4 bases, with 6 bases between them. This CDR3 region has 11 residues. The CDR3 DNA reads as TGCAGTGCTAGTTTGCGCACTGAAGCTTTCTTT. Translation gives CSASLRTEAFF.

This clonotype was counted once. The rearrangement links TRBV3-1 to TRBJ1-3; D remains unclear. This CDR3 is 17 amino acids long. From germline, CDR1 is LGHDT and CDR2 YNNKEL (reference sequence). Trimming cost V 3 bases and J 4 bases, with 19 bases left between them. The CDR3 DNA follows: TGTGCCAGCAGCCATCGTGGCAGTCCAAAGGCCGGAAACACCATATATTTT. Translation: CASSHRGSPKAGNTIYF.

The J gene is TRBJ2-1, the V gene TRBV20-1, with 9 bases aligning to TRBD2. CDR1 is DFQATT, CDR2 SNEGSKA, per germline (reference sequence). V was pared by 3 bases and J by 2 bases, with 2 bases of the junction left unmatched. The CDR3 is 14 amino acids. The CDR3, as DNA: TGCAGTGCTAGGGGCGGGGGGGCCTACAATGAGCAGTTCTTC. Its translation: CSARGGGAYNEQFF.

J is TRBJ1-1 and V is TRBV30; a weak D match, TRBD1 (6 bases). This CDR3 is built from 14 residues. Per the germline V gene, CDR1 is GTSNPN and CDR2 is SVGIG (reference sequence). The ends were cut back, 2 bases at V and 3 bases at J, with 13 bases in the middle. The CDR3 DNA reads as TGTGCCTGGAGTCGACACAGGGATGACACTGAAGCTTTCTTT. The encoded protein is CAWSRHRDDTEAFF.

V is TRBV2 and J is TRBJ2-7, with 7 positions matching TRBD1. The V gene end was trimmed by 1 base and the J gene end by 3 bases; junction bases not matched to a gene: 3. The CDR3 is 14 residues long. Germline CDR1 reads SNHLY; CDR2 reads FYNNEI. Here the CDR3 reads CASSEETGFYEQYF. The CDR3, as DNA: TGTGCCAGCAGTGAAGAGACAGGGTTCTACGAGCAGTACTTC. Full variable domain (missing parts from reference TRBV2 and TRBJ2-7): EPEVTQTPSHQVTQMGQEVILRCVPISNHLYFYWYRQILGQKVEFLVSFYNNEISEKSEIFDDQFSVERPDGSNFTLKIRSTKLEDSAMYFCASSEETGFYEQYFGPGTRLTVT.

The chain recombines TRBV30 with TRBJ2-4, with 12 positions matching TRBD2. The germline V gene has CDR1 GTSNPN and CDR2 SVGIG (reference sequence). The CDR3 has 12 residues. DNA for the CDR3: TGTGCGGGGACTAGCGGGTTGTACATTCAGTACTTC. It encodes CAGTSGLYIQYF. Variable domain in full (rest from reference TRBV30 and TRBJ2-4): SQTIHQWPATLVQPVGSPLSLECTVEGTSNPNLYWYRQAAGRGLQLLFYSVGIGQISSEVPQNLSASRPQDRQFILSSKKLLLSDSGFYLCAGTSGLYIQYFGAGTRLSVL.

This rearrangement joins TRBV5-4 to TRBJ2-2; no clear D gene. The ends were cut back, 0 bases at V and 4 bases at J, with 16 bases in the middle. The CDR3 extends over 17 amino acids. Germline values: CDR1 SGHNT, CDR2 YYREEE (reference sequence). In nucleotides, the CDR3 is TGTGCCAGCAGCTTGGGCTCCCGGGCCTCGGGCACCGGGGAGCTGTTTTTT. Protein sequence: CASSLGSRASGTGELFF.

The chain combines TRBV19 with TRBJ1-2; 7 bases are shared with TRBD1. The CDR3 extends over 14 amino acids. Germline-derived CDR1 and CDR2 are LNHDA and SQIVND (reference sequence). With 5 bases clipped from V and 4 bases from J, the junction kept 7 bases outside the gene matches. CDR3 nucleotides: TGTGCCAGTAGTCGACAGGGAGAAAGCTATGGCTACACCTTC. Translating it yields CASSRQGESYGYTF. The whole variable domain, filled in from reference TRBV19 and TRBJ1-2, reads DGGITQSPKYLFRKEGQNVTLSCEQNLNHDAMYWYRQDPGQGLRLIYYSQIVNDFQKGDIAEGYSVSREKKESFPLTVTSAQKNPTAFYLCASSRQGESYGYTFGSGTRLTVV.

J is TRBJ2-1 and V is TRBV3-1; TRBD2 agrees at 8 bases. In germline, CDR1 is LGHDT, CDR2 YNNKEL (reference sequence). The CDR3 sequence is 14 residues long. The V gene end was trimmed by 6 bases and the J gene end by 7 bases; junction bases not matched to a gene: 8. CDR3 in DNA: TGTGCCAGCAGTAACCGGGGGGGCCAAAATGAGCAGTTCTTC. Protein sequence: CASSNRGGQNEQFF.

The rearrangement uses TRBV7-2 and TRBJ2-6, with D hard to call. The CDR3 consists of 15 residues. Trimming stripped 3 bases from V and 0 bases from J, with 6 bases between. Per the germline V gene, CDR1 is SGHTA and CDR2 is FQGNSA. The CDR3 nucleotides read TGTGCCAGCAGCTTCCAACACTCTGGGGCCAACGTCCTGACTTTC. As protein: CASSFQHSGANVLTF.

V usage is TRBV29-1 and J usage is TRBJ2-1; D is undetermined. This CDR3 has 14 residues. Germline V CDR1 and CDR2: SQVTM, ANQGSEA. V was clipped by 3 bases and J by 3 bases, with 12 bases between them. The CDR3 region has the DNA TGCAGCGTTGATTTTTCTAAGGGCTACAATGAGCAGTTCTTC. Protein sequence: CSVDFSKGYNEQFF.

CDR3 nucleotides: TGTGCCAGCAGTTCCAGGGGGTCCGTAAGCAATCAGCCCCAGCATTTT. Protein: CASSSRGSVSNQPQHF. The J gene is TRBJ1-5, the V gene TRBV6-6; 7 nucleotides line up with TRBD1. The CDR3 sequence is 16 residues long. Trimming at V came to 4 bases and at J to 1 base, leaving 7 bases not matched to a gene. CDR1 is MNHNY, CDR2 SVGAGI, per germline (reference sequence).

The V and J genes are TRBV3-1 and TRBJ1-2; 9 bases agree with TRBD1. CDR1 and CDR2 (germline): LGHDT, YNNKEL (reference sequence). This CDR3 is built from 15 residues. With V trimmed by 5 bases and J by 3 bases, 7 bases remained unmatched. DNA for the CDR3: TGTGCCAGCAGCGTACAGGGGGCCGACCACTATGGCTACACCTTC. This encodes CASSVQGADHYGYTF.

The chain recombines TRBV12-5 with TRBJ2-5; tentatively, D is TRBD1 (7 bases). Germline assignment: CDR1 LGHNT and CDR2 FRNRAP. Trimming removed 5 bases from V and 0 bases from J, with 10 bases in between. There are 14 residues in the CDR3. The CDR3 nucleotides are TGTGCTAGTGGTGCGGGACAGCACCAAGAGACCCAGTACTTC. It translates to CASGAGQHQETQYF. The full variable domain, its missing parts supplied by reference TRBV12-5 and TRBJ2-5, is DARVTQTPRHKVTEMGQEVTMRCQPILGHNTVFWYRQTMMQGLELLAYFRNRAPLDDSGMPKDRFSAEMPDATLATLKIQPSEPRDSAVYFCASGAGQHQETQYFGPGTRLLVL.

This sequence joins TRBV5-4 and TRBJ2-6; 7 nucleotides line up with TRBD1. Germline trimming cut 4 bases from V and 0 bases from J; bases unmatched to any gene: 10. Germline V gene sequence: CDR1 SGHNT, CDR2 YYREEE (reference sequence). The CDR3 contains 18 residues. The CDR3 reads CASSPGTVRFSGANVLTF. Written as DNA, the CDR3 is TGTGCCAGCAGCCCCGGGACAGTTCGTTTCTCTGGGGCCAACGTCCTGACTTTC.

The chain couples TRBV29-1 to TRBJ1-4; unclear D gene. The CDR3 extends over 13 amino acids. The ends were cut back, 6 bases at V and 4 bases at J, with 12 bases in the middle. Germline values: CDR1 SQVTM, CDR2 ANQGSEA. CDR3 in DNA: TGCAGCGTCCGGAGGGTTAGTAATGAAAAACTGTTTTTT. As protein: CSVRRVSNEKLFF.